Given below is one T cell receptor (beta chain) in context. The antigen remains undetermined. TCRdb re-analysed the 5' RACE reads in MiXCR, keeping a single row per CDR3 protein. The sample has a few hundred thousand distinct CDR3 sequences, 10% to 15% seen once. The germline gives CDR1 LGHNA, CDR2 YSLEER. The V and J ends lost 0 bases and 9 bases respectively, with 18 bases between them. The CDR3 runs 15 residues. These data are taken from a study of identical twins. Findings and caveats of the study: Models underpredicted monozygotic twin sharing of out-of-frame TCR alpha.

This sample was shared with a second study, whose subject was yellow fever vaccine responses in identical twins.

This receptor was identified in a woman in her late teens or twenties in good health. Sequenced: memory (CD45RO+) T cells sorted from blood. The chain is built from TRBV4-3 and TRBJ2-7; D might be TRBD1 or TRBD2, each matching 5 bases. The CDR3 DNA sequence: TGCGCCAGCAGCCAAGATTTCGGGACGTCGAGGATGCAGTACTTC. Amino acids: CASSQDFGTSRMQYF.